Below, 23 T cell receptor beta chains from the same sample are listed, as sequenced in a study of T cells in Graves' hyperthyroidism and ophthalmopathy. TCR beta CDR3 sequences were amplified from RNA transcripts. First-round RT-PCR of the TCR CDR3 relied on the HTBI primer set. A single record per CDR3 protein comes from TCRdb applying MiXCR to the multiplex PCR reads. The sample records hundreds of thousands of distinct CDR3 sequences, less than 15% being singletons. The specimen was blood. The origin of the receptors is a woman between 18 and 29 years old with Graves' hyperthyroidism.

This clonotype was counted between two and nine times. The chain has TRBV6-5 and TRBJ2-7; 7 bases are shared with TRBD1. The V and J ends lost 3 bases and 3 bases, in that order; junction bases with no gene match: 17. Germline CDR1 and CDR2: MNHEY and SVGAGI. The CDR3 has 18 residues. DNA of the CDR3: TGTGCCAGCAGTTATTTCCCTTCAACAACAGGGGTCAGCTACGAGCAGTACTTC. This codes for CASSYFPSTTGVSYEQYF.

This clonotype was counted at least ten times. The chain couples TRBV7-2 to TRBJ2-5; 7 nucleotides agree with TRBD2. CDR1 and CDR2 (germline): SGHTA, FQGNSA. The CDR3 contains 15 residues. With V trimmed by 1 base and J by 10 bases, 12 bases remained unmatched. CDR3 sequence: CASSLESGDYIRQYF. CDR3 DNA: TGTGCCAGCAGCTTAGAAAGTGGGGACTACATTCGCCAGTACTTC.

This clonotype was seen a single time. The rearrangement links TRBV20-1 to TRBJ2-7; D remains unclear. CDR1 is DFQATT and CDR2 is SNEGSKA in the germline V gene (reference sequence). The CDR3 totals 10 residues. The ends were cut back, 0 bases at V and 9 bases at J, with 6 bases in the middle. This chain's CDR3 is CSARDSGQYF. The CDR3 DNA follows: TGCAGTGCTAGAGATTCCGGGCAGTACTTC.

This clonotype was seen many times. The chain recombines TRBV6-2 or TRBV6-3 with TRBJ1-1; a weak D match, TRBD1 (6 bases). The V gene's germline CDR1 is MNHEY and CDR2 SVGEGT. V lost 0 bases to trimming and J lost 6 bases, with 26 bases between them. The CDR3 runs 19 residues. The CDR3 bases are TGTGCCAGCAGTTACTCGATAAATTACGGGACACGTGGGGGTCCTGAAGCTTTCTTT. This gives the protein CASSYSINYGTRGGPEAFF.

This clonotype was seen repeatedly, ten times or more. The J gene is TRBJ2-2, the V gene TRBV28; TRBD2 matches 13 bases. The germline gives CDR1 MDHEN, CDR2 SYDVKM. CDR3 length equals 18 residues. V lost 2 bases, J lost 0 bases, and 3 bases stayed unmatched. CDR3 bases: TGTGCCAGCAGTTTAAGTGGGACTAGCGGGACGAACACCGGGGAGCTGTTTTTT. This sequence encodes CASSLSGTSGTNTGELFF.

The rearrangement joins TRBV6-2 or TRBV6-3 to TRBJ1-5; 7 bases match TRBD1. Losses at the gene ends were 7 bases for V and 0 bases for J; bases not matched to a gene: 6. The CDR3 covers 15 residues. Germline V gene lookup returns CDR1 MNHEY and CDR2 SVGEGT. CDR3 in amino acids: CASTWDSYSNQPQHF. The CDR3 nucleotides read TGTGCCAGCACTTGGGACAGTTATAGCAATCAGCCCCAGCATTTT.

This clonotype occurred many times. This chain links TRBV12-3 or TRBV12-4 with TRBJ2-7; 9 bases align to TRBD2. Trimming at V came to 5 bases and at J to 2 bases, leaving 7 bases not matched to a gene. There are 15 residues in the CDR3. In nucleotides, the CDR3 is TGTGCCAGCAGTCCCGGGATAGCGGGAGCCTACGAGCAGTACTTC. Amino acids: CASSPGIAGAYEQYF.

This clonotype appeared a single time. The chain combines TRBV14 with TRBJ2-1; 7 nucleotides line up with TRBD2. This CDR3 is 15 amino acids long. J was trimmed by 9 bases and V by 0 bases; bases with no gene match: 8. CDR1 SGHDN and CDR2 FVKESK come from the germline V gene. The CDR3 region has the DNA TGTGCCAGCAGCCAAGAATCACTGGCGGGAGTTGAGCAGTTCTTC. Its translation: CASSQESLAGVEQFF. The whole variable domain, remainder taken from reference TRBV14 and TRBJ2-1, is EAGVTQFPSHSVIEKGQTVTLRCDPISGHDNLYWYRRVMGKEIKFLLHFVKESKQDESGMPNNRFLAERTGGTYSTLKVQPAELEDSGVYFCASSQESLAGVEQFFGPGTRLTVL.

This clonotype was seen at least ten times. The CDR3 reads CASSSRQNEKLFF. The DNA of the CDR3 is TGTGCCAGCAGTTCCCGACAGAATGAAAAACTGTTTTTT. The V call is TRBV27, the J call TRBJ1-4; perhaps TRBD1 as D (5 bases). The CDR3 extends over 13 amino acids. Trimming pared 4 bases from V and 5 bases from J, leaving 8 bases between. CDR1 is MNHEY and CDR2 is SMNVEV in the germline V gene (reference sequence).

The chain employs TRBV7-8 and TRBJ2-7; TRBD2 matches 9 bases. The CDR3 is 19 amino acids. The germline gives CDR1 SGHVS, CDR2 FQNEAQ. The V and J ends lost 3 bases and 7 bases, in that order; junction bases with no gene match: 22. CDR3 sequence (DNA): TGTGCCAGCAGCTTGGGACTTAGGCACGGGATTAGCGGGAGATCTGAGCAGTACTTC. This codes for CASSLGLRHGISGRSEQYF.

Details on this clonotype: No conserved phenylalanine or tryptophan ends this CDR3, so it is likely a read error. The chain employs TRBV7-9 and TRBJ2-5; D might be TRBD1 (7 bases). The V gene's germline CDR1 is SEHNR and CDR2 FQNEAQ (reference sequence). Trimming removed 1 base at V and 4 bases at J, with 13 bases between. The CDR3 totals 15 residues. CDR3 in DNA: TGTGCCAGCAGCTTAGGGAGGGGGCAGCGAGAGACCCAGTACTCC. Protein: CASSLGRGQRETQYS.

In the case of this clonotype: Just one base apart from a much larger clone, this may be a read error. This rearrangement joins TRBV20-1 to TRBJ2-1, with 7 bases lining up with TRBD1. The end of the DNA is better explained by TRBJ2-7, so the J call may be wrong. CDR3 length: 14 amino acids. The germline gives CDR1 DFQATT, CDR2 SNEGSKA (reference sequence). The CDR3, as DNA: TGCAGCTCAAAAGGGGGCAGCTCCTACAATGAGCAGTACTTC. This encodes CSSKGGSSYNEQYF.

The V gene is TRBV20-1, the J gene TRBJ2-5; D is ambiguous. CDR3 length equals 17 residues. Trimming shortened V by 7 bases and J by 2 bases, and 26 bases separated the two germline ends. The V gene's germline CDR1 is DFQATT and CDR2 SNEGSKA (reference sequence). CDR3 protein: CSVSFELTPSNQETQYF. The CDR3 DNA sequence: TGCAGTGTTAGTTTCGAGTTGACTCCCTCAAATCAAGAGACCCAGTACTTC.

At least ten counts were recorded for this clonotype. The rearrangement links TRBV5-5 to TRBJ1-1, with D perhaps matching TRBD1 (5 bases). The CDR3 contains 15 residues. CDR1 and CDR2 from the germline V gene are SGHKS and YYEKEE (reference sequence). V was clipped by 6 bases and J by 2 bases, with 17 bases between them. The CDR3: CASTRGAPENTEAFF. The CDR3 region has the DNA TGTGCCAGCACTAGGGGTGCCCCTGAAAACACTGAAGCTTTCTTT.

This clonotype was observed at least ten times. CDR3 nucleotide sequence: TGTGCCAGCAGGCGGACAGGGAGAACTAATGAAAAACTGTTTTTT. Translation: CASRRTGRTNEKLFF. The rearrangement links TRBV2 to TRBJ1-4, with 8 nucleotides matching TRBD1. Per germline, CDR1 SNHLY and CDR2 FYNNEI. Unmatched junction bases numbered 4, after V lost 6 bases and J lost 1 base. The CDR3 sequence is 15 residues long.

With respect to this clonotype: A much larger clone differs by one base, so this may be a read error. This chain links TRBV6-1 with TRBJ1-2; 10 bases are shared with TRBD1. The CDR3 extends over 15 amino acids. CDR1 and CDR2 from the germline V gene are MNHNS and SASEGT. The CDR3 DNA sequence: TGTGCCAGCAGACCAGACAGGGGGCTAAACTATGGCCACACCTTC. It translates to CASRPDRGLNYGHTF.

This clonotype was recorded many times. The chain joins TRBV2 to TRBJ2-1, with D hard to call. The germline V and J ends were trimmed by 3 bases and 7 bases, with 10 bases remaining between them. The CDR3 covers 13 residues. CDR1 SNHLY and CDR2 FYNNEI come from the germline V gene. The CDR3 reads CASSEVAYNEQFF. CDR3 sequence (DNA): TGTGCCAGCAGTGAGGTAGCTTATAATGAGCAGTTCTTC.

The CDR3 DNA reads as TGCAGTGTTCCGACCCCGGGCGAGCAGTACTTC. This encodes CSVPTPGEQYF. The rearrangement joins TRBV20-1 to TRBJ2-7; D unresolved. V lost 7 bases and J 6 bases, leaving 13 bases between the germline ends. Per germline, CDR1 DFQATT and CDR2 SNEGSKA (reference sequence). The CDR3 length is 11 residues.

This clonotype was observed many times. The V call is TRBV2, the J call TRBJ2-1; 12 positions agree with TRBD1. The J segment lost 8 bases and the V segment lost 10 bases, leaving 9 bases of the junction unmatched. The CDR3 is 14 amino acids. The V gene's germline CDR1 is SNHLY and CDR2 FYNNEI. CDR3 in amino acids: CATSGQGAADEQFF. The CDR3 DNA reads TGTGCCACATCGGGACAGGGGGCTGCGGATGAGCAGTTCTTC.

This clonotype was detected ten times or more. The chain joins TRBV7-8 to TRBJ2-1, with a possible D match to TRBD1 (5 bases). V was trimmed by 6 bases and J by 8 bases, leaving 14 bases between them. This CDR3 comprises 13 residues. CDR1 SGHVS and CDR2 FQNEAQ come from the germline V gene. Here the CDR3 DNA reads TGTGCCAGCAGGGGCAGGGCAAAAGATGAGCAGTTCTTC. This encodes CASRGRAKDEQFF.

This clonotype was seen repeatedly, ten times or more. The genes are TRBV6-1 and TRBJ1-5; D is uncertain. With 5 bases removed from V and 0 bases from J, the gap between germline ends came to 17 bases. CDR1 is MNHNS, CDR2 SASEGT, per germline. There are 17 residues in the CDR3. DNA of the CDR3: TGTGCCAGCAGTCTGTCCGTAGCAGTCCCTAGCAATCAGCCCCAGCATTTT. This sequence encodes CASSLSVAVPSNQPQHF.

This clonotype has at least ten counts. The chain is built from TRBV12-3 or TRBV12-4 and TRBJ1-1; D gene ambiguous. Deletions cut 7 bases from V and 2 bases from J, with 8 bases between. This CDR3 has 12 residues. The CDR3: CASKSLNTEAFF. For the CDR3, the DNA is TGTGCCAGCAAGTCACTCAACACTGAAGCTTTCTTT.

This clonotype was seen many times. The CDR3 nucleotides read TGTGCCAGCAGCTTAGATTGGCTAGGTGACGAGCAGTACTTC. It translates to CASSLDWLGDEQYF. This chain uses TRBV7-9 with TRBJ2-7; D is ambiguous. V shed 1 base and J shed 5 bases, with 12 bases lying between them. The CDR3 length is 14 residues. Per germline, CDR1 SEHNR and CDR2 FQNEAQ (reference sequence).